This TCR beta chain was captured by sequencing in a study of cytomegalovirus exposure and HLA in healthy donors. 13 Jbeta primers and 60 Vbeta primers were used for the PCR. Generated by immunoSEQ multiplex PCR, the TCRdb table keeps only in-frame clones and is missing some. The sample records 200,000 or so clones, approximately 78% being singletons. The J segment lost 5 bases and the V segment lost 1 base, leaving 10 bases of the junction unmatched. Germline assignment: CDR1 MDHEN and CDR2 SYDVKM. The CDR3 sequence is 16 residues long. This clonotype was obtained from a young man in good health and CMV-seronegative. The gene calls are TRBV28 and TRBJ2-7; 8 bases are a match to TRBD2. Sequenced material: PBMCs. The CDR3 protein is CASSLSGVAGLDEQYF. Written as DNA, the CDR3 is TGTGCCAGCAGTTTATCGGGGGTAGCGGGATTGGACGAGCAGTACTTC.